This TCR beta chain emerged from a study of post-analysis software for immune sequencing data. Study details: Some patients lacked subtype; others had relapsing-remitting, secondary progressive or progressive-relapsing disease.

This CDR3 is 14 amino acids long. V was clipped by 1 base and J by 7 bases, with 10 bases between them. CDR1 SGHVS and CDR2 FQNEAQ come from the germline V gene. Tagging with unique molecular identifiers was a feature of the TCR beta cDNA libraries. T cells numbering roughly 1 to 10 million yielded cDNA molecules that totaled around 500,000. TCRdb recomputed calls from the PCR reads with MiXCR, one row per CDR3 protein. The repertoire holds some 800,000 distinct CDR3 sequences, with around 45% as singletons. The study's findings and limits: TRBV segments more frequent in patients than in controls numbered roughly 5 and included TRBV5-6, TRBV5-1 and TRBV20-1. The study found significantly lower normalized Chao1 diversity in multiple sclerosis patients than in controls. Strong same-batch co-clustering of samples appeared with F measure clustering.

As to this clonotype: The target antigen is unknown.

This chain links TRBV7-8 with TRBJ1-4; D call uncertain. The TCR was taken from a girl under 18 with multiple sclerosis. Sequencing was done on a sample of blood. The CDR3 nucleotides are TGTGCCAGCAGCTTAGGGGGTATAGGTGAAAAACTGTTTTTT. Translated: CASSLGGIGEKLFF. Using reference TRBV7-8 and TRBJ1-4 for the parts outside the CDR3, the full variable domain is GAGVSQSPRYKVAKRGQDVALRCDPISGHVSLFWYQQALGQGPEFLTYFQNEAQLDKSGLPSDRFFAERPEGSVSTLKIQRTQQEDSAVYLCASSLGGIGEKLFFGSGTQLSVL.